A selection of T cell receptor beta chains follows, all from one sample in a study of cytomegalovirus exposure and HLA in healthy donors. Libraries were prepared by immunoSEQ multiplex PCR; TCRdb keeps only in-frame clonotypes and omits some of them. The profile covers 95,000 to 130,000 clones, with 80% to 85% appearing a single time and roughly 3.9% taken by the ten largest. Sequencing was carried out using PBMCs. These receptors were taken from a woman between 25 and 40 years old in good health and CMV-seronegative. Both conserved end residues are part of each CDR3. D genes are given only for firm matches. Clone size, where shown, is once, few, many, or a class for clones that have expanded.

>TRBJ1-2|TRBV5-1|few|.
TGCGCCAGCAGCTTGGCAGGGAACTATGGCTACACCTTC
CASSLAGNYGYTF
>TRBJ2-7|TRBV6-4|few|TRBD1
TGTGCCAGCAGTTACTCTGGGACAGGGGTCTACGAGCAGTACTTC
CASSYSGTGVYEQYF
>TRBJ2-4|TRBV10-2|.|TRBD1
TGCGCCAGCAGGATGGCCGGGGCAGGGGGATTGGCCAAAAACATTCAGTACTTC
CASRMAGAGGLAKNIQYF
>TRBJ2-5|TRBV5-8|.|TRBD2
TGTGCCAGCAGCTACGGGACTAGCGGGGAGACCCAGTACTTC
CASSYGTSGETQYF
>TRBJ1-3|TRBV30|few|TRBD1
TGTGCCTGGAAGCAGGGGGCCGGAAACACCATATATTTT
CAWKQGAGNTIYF
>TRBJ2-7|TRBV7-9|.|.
TGTGCCAGCAGCTTAATCGAGGGCCCTAATCCCTACGAGCAGTACTTC
CASSLIEGPNPYEQYF
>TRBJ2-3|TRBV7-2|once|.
TGTGCCAGCAGCCCGGCGCGGGTACGCACAGATACGCAGTATTTT
CASSPARVRTDTQYF
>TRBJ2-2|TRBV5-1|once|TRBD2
TGCGCCAGCAGCTTGACTAGCGGGTACACCGGGGAGCTGTTTTTT
CASSLTSGYTGELFF
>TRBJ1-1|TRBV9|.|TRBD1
TGTGCCAGCAGCGCCGGACAGGGGAACACTGAAGCTTTCTTT
CASSAGQGNTEAFF
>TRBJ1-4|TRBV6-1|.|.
TGTGCCAGCAGTGAACGTGGGGCTGATGAAAAACTGTTTTTT
CASSERGADEKLFF
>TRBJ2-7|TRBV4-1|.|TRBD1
TGCGCCAGCAGCCAGGGACTGGGACAGGGTAGCTCCTACGAGCAGTACTTC
CASSQGLGQGSSYEQYF
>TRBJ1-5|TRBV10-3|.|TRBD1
TGTGCCATCAGTGGGAAGACAGGGGAAAATCAGCCCCAGCATTTT
CAISGKTGENQPQHF
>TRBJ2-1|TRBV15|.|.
TGTGCCACCAGCAGAGATAATTCGGTGGCCGGGGTGGATGAGCAGTTCTTC
CATSRDNSVAGVDEQFF
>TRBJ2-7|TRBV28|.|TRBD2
TGTGCCTCTGCGGGGGGCTCCTACGAGCAGTACTTC
CASAGGSYEQYF
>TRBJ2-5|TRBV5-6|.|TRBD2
TGTGCCAGCAGCTTGCGGGGGGGACAAAGGCGTGAGACCCAGTACTTC
CASSLRGGQRRETQYF
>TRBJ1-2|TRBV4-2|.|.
TGTGCCAGCAGCCAACTACCAAAAGTGGGCTACACCTTC
CASSQLPKVGYTF
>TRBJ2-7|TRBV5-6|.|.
TGTGCCAGCAGCGCCGACAACGAAGACTACGAGCAGTACTTC
CASSADNEDYEQYF
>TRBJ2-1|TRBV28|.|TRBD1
TGTGCCAGCAGTTTAAGGGACAGCCTCTTC
CASSLRDSLF
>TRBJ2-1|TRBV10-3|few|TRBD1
TGTGCCATCAGTGAGCGCGTGGGACAGGGGCAGAATGAGCAGTTCTTC
CAISERVGQGQNEQFF
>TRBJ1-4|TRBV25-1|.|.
TGTGCCAGCAGTGAATCGAAGGCAGGGGCCCGGGAAAAACTGTTTTTT
CASSESKAGAREKLFF
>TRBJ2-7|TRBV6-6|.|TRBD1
TGTGCCAGCAGCCCGGAGACAGGGCGAAAGGACGAGCAGTACTTC
CASSPETGRKDEQYF
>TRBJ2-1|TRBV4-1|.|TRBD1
TGCGCCAGCAGCTACCCCGGGACAGTGAGATACAATGAGCAGTTCTTC
CASSYPGTVRYNEQFF
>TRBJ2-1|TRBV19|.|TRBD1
TGTGCCAGTAGAAGGGACAGGGGGCGGAGTGAGCAGTTCTTC
CASRRDRGRSEQFF
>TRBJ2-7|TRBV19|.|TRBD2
TGTGCCAGTAGTCCCCGGATAAGACTAGCGGGGGGCTACGAGCAGTACTTC
CASSPRIRLAGGYEQYF
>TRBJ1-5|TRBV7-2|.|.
TGTGCCAGCAGCTTAGGAGGAGGCAATCAGCCCCAGCATTTT
CASSLGGGNQPQHF
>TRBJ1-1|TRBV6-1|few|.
TGTGCCAGCAGTCAGGGTATGAACACTGAAGCTTTCTTT
CASSQGMNTEAFF
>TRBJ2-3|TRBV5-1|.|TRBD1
TGCGCCAGCAGCTTGTTAACAGGGGGCCTTGCCACAGATACGCAGTATTTT
CASSLLTGGLATDTQYF
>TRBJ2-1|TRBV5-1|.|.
TGCGCCAGCAGCTTGGTGGGGACTCCCTCCTCCTACAATGAGCAGTTCTTC
CASSLVGTPSSYNEQFF
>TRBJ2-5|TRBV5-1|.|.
TGCGCCAGCAGCTTGGCCGGGGGGCCGGGTTGGGAGCAGTACTTC
CASSLAGGPGWEQYF
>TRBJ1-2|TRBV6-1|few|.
TGTGCCAGCAGTGAATCGGAGATATCCTATGGCTACACCTTC
CASSESEISYGYTF
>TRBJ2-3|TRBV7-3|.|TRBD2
TGTGCCAGCACCCTTAGCGGGAGGGACACAGATACGCAGTATTTT
CASTLSGRDTDTQYF
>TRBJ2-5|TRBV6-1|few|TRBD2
TGTGCCAGCAGTGAAACCCCGAGGGCTAGCGGGAGAGGGGAGACCCAGTACTTC
CASSETPRASGRGETQYF
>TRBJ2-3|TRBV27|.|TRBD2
TGTGCCAGCAGCACTCGGGGGGTGCACACAGATACGCAGTATTTT
CASSTRGVHTDTQYF
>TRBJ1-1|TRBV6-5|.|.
TGTGCCAGCAGTTACGGGGCCATGAACACTGAAGCTTTCTTT
CASSYGAMNTEAFF
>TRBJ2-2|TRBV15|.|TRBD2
TGTGCCACCAGCAGAGGCGGAGTAGCGGGACGAGGGGGGGAGCTGTTTTTT
CATSRGGVAGRGGELFF
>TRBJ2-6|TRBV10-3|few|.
TGTGCCATCAGTGGGAGGGGCGACGGGGCCAACGTCCTGACTTTC
CAISGRGDGANVLTF
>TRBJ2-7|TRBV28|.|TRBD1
TGTGCCAGCAGCTTACGGGACAGGGGGCGGTTGTACGAGCAGTACTTC
CASSLRDRGRLYEQYF
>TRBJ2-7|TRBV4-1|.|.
TGCGCCAGCAGCCAAGATCGCCAGTCCGGGGTATACGAGCAGTACTTC
CASSQDRQSGVYEQYF
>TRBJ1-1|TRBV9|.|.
TGTGCCAGCAGCGTAGTAGTGGGGGCATCTGAAGCTTTCTTT
CASSVVVGASEAFF
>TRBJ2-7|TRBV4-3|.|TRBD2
TGCGCCAGCAGCCAGCTAGCGGGTTACGAGCAGTACTTC
CASSQLAGYEQYF
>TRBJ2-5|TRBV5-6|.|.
TGTGCCAGCGGTTCGACAGGACAAGAGACCCAGTACTTC
CASGSTGQETQYF
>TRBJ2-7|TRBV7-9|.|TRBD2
TGTGCCAGCAGCCCGCCGACTAGCGGGACTTACGAGCAGTACTTC
CASSPPTSGTYEQYF
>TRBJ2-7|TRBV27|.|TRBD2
TGTGCCAGCAGTTTATGGCGGGGGACGAGCTCCTACGAGCAGTACTTC
CASSLWRGTSSYEQYF
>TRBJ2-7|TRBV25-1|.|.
TGTGCCAGCAGTGGTCTGAAGCTCCCCTACGAGCAGTACTTC
CASSGLKLPYEQYF
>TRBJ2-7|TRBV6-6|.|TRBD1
TGTGCCAGCAGTTACCCCCAGGGGGCAACCCTCTACGAGCAGTACTTC
CASSYPQGATLYEQYF
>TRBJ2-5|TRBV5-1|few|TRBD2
TGCGCCAGCAGCCGACTACTAGCGGGGGTGAACGGGTACCAAGAGACCCAGTACTTC
CASSRLLAGVNGYQETQYF
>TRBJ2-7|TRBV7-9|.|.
TGTGCCAGCAGCTCTACGAGGAAAGAGCAGTACTTC
CASSSTRKEQYF
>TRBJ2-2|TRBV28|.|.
TGTGCCAGCAGTTCGGTGAGCGACACCGGGGAGCTGTTTTTT
CASSSVSDTGELFF
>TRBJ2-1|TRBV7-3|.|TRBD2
TGTGCCAGCAGCTTCTCGGGAGGGCTCAATGAGCAGTTCTTC
CASSFSGGLNEQFF
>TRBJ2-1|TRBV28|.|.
TGTGCCAGCAGTTTGGGGCGCGTGGAAAAAGGGTTCTTC
CASSLGRVEKGFF
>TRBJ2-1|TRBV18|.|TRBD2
TGTGCCAGCTCACCAATGGGACTAGCGGGAGCCAATGAGCAGTTCTTC
CASSPMGLAGANEQFF
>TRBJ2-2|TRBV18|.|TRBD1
TGTGCCAGCTCACCAGGACAGGGAAGGCGGGAGCTGTTTTTT
CASSPGQGRRELFF
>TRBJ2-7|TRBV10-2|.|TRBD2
TGCGCCAGCAGTATGGGACTAGCGGATTCCTACGAGCAGTACTTC
CASSMGLADSYEQYF
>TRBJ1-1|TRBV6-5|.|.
TGTGCCAGCATCCCAAAGAACACTGAAGCTTTCTTT
CASIPKNTEAFF
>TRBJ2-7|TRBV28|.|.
TGTGCCAGCAGGAGTCGAGCCTACGAGCAGTACTTC
CASRSRAYEQYF
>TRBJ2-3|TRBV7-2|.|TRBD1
TGTGCCAGCAGCTTAGACGGACAGGGGGCAAATACGCAGTATTTT
CASSLDGQGANTQYF
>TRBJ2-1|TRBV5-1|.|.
TGCGCCAGCAGCTCGAGTTCCGGGGTCTACAATGAGCAGTTCTTC
CASSSSSGVYNEQFF
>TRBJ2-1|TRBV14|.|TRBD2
TGTGCCAGCAGCCAAGGGACTAGCGTGGGCCATGAGCAGTTCTTC
CASSQGTSVGHEQFF
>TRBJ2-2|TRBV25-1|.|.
TGTGCCAGCGGAGAAGCCACCGGGGAGCTGTTTTTT
CASGEATGELFF
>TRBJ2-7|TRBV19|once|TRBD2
TGTGCCAGTAGTGGAGTAGCGGGAGGTCACGAGCAGTACTTC
CASSGVAGGHEQYF